Detailed here is one TCR beta chain. This sample was included in a study of blood T cell repertoires in COVID-19. Study context: Sites across the United States, Italy and Spain contributed samples from acute and convalescent COVID-19. In each case, the material was cDNA or gDNA derived from T cells, B-cell-depleted T cells, or PBMCs.

Per the germline V gene, CDR1 is SGHRS and CDR2 is YFSETQ. V was shortened by 0 bases and J by 7 bases, with 14 bases between the two germline ends. There are 15 residues in the CDR3. Per the original methods: By means of reference gene primer amplification, nucleated cell counts were estimated. Libraries were prepared by immunoSEQ multiplex PCR; TCRdb keeps only in-frame clonotypes and omits some of them. The D gene and trimming were derived from the DNA, and the V and J assignments and clone size from that table. The table shows approximately 69,000 clones, with around four fifths occurring only once.

The sequenced material came from peripheral blood. This rearrangement joins TRBV5-1 to TRBJ2-1; a possible D gene is TRBD1 (5 bases). This clonotype was obtained from a woman older than 75 with acute or convalescent COVID-19. CDR3 bases: TGCGCCAGCAGCTTGGTTCAGGGTTTTGGGAATGAGCAGTTCTTC. Amino acid sequence: CASSLVQGFGNEQFF.